This section outlines one T cell receptor (beta chain) sequence together with its context. This clone has only one observation. Its antigen specificity is not known. Per-nucleotide qualities are absent, and no much larger clonotype sits a single base away. Library generation was performed with the immunoSEQ multiplex PCR assay. Rearranged TCR beta chain sequences were amplified using the hsTCRB Kit according to the manufacturer's protocol. An Illumina MiSeq was used to sequence the TCRB libraries. The authors processed their data as follows. Demultiplexing, trimming and gene mapping were performed with the kit vendor's proprietary platform. The immuneACCESS repertoire file appears here via TCRdb, limited to in-frame rearrangements. These files lack a portion of the clones; in checked studies, under half of the deficit traces to unresolved V genes, and the cause of the others is not known. Clone size and the V and J calls come from that table; the DNA yielded D and trimming. The sample table holds fewer than 50,000 clones, of which just under 95% were seen once. The top ten clonotypes cover 18% of the sample.

The record originates from a study of a mutant IDH1 vaccine in newly diagnosed glioma (dated by TCRdb to the early 2020s). For the wider study: Of the 32 treated patients, approximately 60% were male and 37.5% were female, and the mean age was roughly 40 years. Before enrollment, most patients had been given radiochemotherapy with temozolomide as standard therapy, while the rest had received either radiotherapy alone or temozolomide alone. Peripheral blood samples were drawn at six visits, namely V03 (baseline), V05, V07, V10, V12 and V13. Longitudinal TCRB deep sequencing was performed for approximately 24 treated patients wherever samples were available for exploratory analyses. Overall study results and their limits: Pseudoprogression appeared unrelated to alterations in the top peripheral T cell clonotypes detected by TCRB sequencing. Vaccine-induced immune responses across multiple MHC alleles were detected in over 85% of patients. The authors noted that analyses of patient blood samples could not be reproduced because of sample limitations. Availability determined which PBMC samples were chosen for TCRB deep sequencing.

The CDR3 covers 15 residues, taking in both the cysteine and the phenylalanine. Only CDR3 DNA remains: 45 bases, in frame from the first base. CDR1 SEHNR and CDR2 FQNEAQ are derived from the germline V gene (reference sequence). Trimming removed 1 base from V and 5 bases from J; the gene matches leave 8 bases unexplained. The sample's time point label, in plain terms: baseline, week 1 (first vaccination visit). The treatment or condition label, as the study defines it: pre-vaccination baseline after standard-of-care therapy. The donors had newly diagnosed IDH1-mutant astrocytomas of WHO grade 3 or 4 that showed loss of nuclear ATRX. The samples were drawn from NOA16, a multicentre, single-arm, open-label phase I trial in Germany that tested a mutant IDH1 peptide vaccine in humans for the first time. Blood drawn at visit V03 was used as the baseline sample for immunogenicity testing. Genomic DNA for TCRB sequencing was extracted from EDTA blood using the DNeasy Blood and Tissue Kit.

This TCR was sampled from a man aged 18 to 30 with glioma. Material: PBMCs, obtained from a glioma patient treated with radiotherapy, temozolomide or both. This receptor chain uses TRBV7-9 and TRBJ2-7, with 7 junctional bases fitting TRBD2. The CDR3 has the sequence CASSLGLAVGDEQYF. The nucleotides are TGTGCCAGCAGCTTAGGGCTAGCGGTCGGCGACGAGCAGTACTTC.